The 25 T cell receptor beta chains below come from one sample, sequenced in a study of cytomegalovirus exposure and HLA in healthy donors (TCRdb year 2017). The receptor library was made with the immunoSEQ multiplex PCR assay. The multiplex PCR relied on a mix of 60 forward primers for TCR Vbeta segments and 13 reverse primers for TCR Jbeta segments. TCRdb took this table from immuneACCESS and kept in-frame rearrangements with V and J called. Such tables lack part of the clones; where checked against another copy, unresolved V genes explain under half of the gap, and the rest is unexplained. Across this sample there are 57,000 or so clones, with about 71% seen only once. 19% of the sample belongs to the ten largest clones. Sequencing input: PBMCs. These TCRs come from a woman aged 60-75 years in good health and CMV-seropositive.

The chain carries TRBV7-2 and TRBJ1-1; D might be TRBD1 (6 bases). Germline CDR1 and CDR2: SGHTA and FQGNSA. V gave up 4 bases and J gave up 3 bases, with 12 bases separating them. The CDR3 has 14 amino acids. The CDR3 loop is CASSSVTGYTEAFF. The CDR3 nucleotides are TGTGCCAGCAGCTCAGTTACAGGGTACACTGAAGCTTTCTTT.

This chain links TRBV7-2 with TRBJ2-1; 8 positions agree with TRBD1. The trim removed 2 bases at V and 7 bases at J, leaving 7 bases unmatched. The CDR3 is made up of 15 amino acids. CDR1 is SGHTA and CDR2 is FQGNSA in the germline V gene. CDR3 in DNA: TGTGCCAGCAGCTTAATTACAGGGGGGAGGAATGAGCAGTTCTTC. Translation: CASSLITGGRNEQFF.

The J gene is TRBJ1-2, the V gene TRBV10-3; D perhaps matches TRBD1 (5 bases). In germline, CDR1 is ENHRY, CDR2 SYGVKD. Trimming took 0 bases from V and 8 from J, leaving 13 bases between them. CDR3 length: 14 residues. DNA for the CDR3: TGTGCCATCAGTGAGTCGTTTAGGGGTGGAGGCTACACCTTC. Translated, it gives CAISESFRGGGYTF.

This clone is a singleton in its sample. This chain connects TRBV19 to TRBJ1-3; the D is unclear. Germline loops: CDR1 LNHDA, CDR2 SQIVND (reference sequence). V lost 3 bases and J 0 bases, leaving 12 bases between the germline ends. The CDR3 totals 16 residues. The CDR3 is CASSIFPGSSGNTIYF. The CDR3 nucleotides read TGTGCCAGTAGTATTTTCCCAGGCTCCTCTGGAAACACCATATATTTT. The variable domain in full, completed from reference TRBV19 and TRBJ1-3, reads DGGITQSPKYLFRKEGQNVTLSCEQNLNHDAMYWYRQDPGQGLRLIYYSQIVNDFQKGDIAEGYSVSREKKESFPLTVTSAQKNPTAFYLCASSIFPGSSGNTIYFGEGSWLTVV.

This chain's CDR3 is CASSGGSLQETQYF. The CDR3 nucleotides are TGTGCCAGCAGCGGGGGGAGTCTCCAAGAGACCCAGTACTTC. The genes are TRBV5-4 and TRBJ2-5; possibly TRBD2 for D (6 bases). CDR3 length equals 14 residues. With 4 bases removed from V and 1 base from J, the gap between germline ends came to 11 bases. Germline CDR1 reads SGHNT; CDR2 reads YYREEE (reference sequence).

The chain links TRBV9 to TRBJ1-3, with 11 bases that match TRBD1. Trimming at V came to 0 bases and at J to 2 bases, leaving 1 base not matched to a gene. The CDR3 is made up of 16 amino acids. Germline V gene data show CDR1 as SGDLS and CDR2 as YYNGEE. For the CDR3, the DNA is TGTGCCAGCAGCGTAGCGGGACAGGGGGCTGGAAACACCATATATTTT. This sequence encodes CASSVAGQGAGNTIYF.

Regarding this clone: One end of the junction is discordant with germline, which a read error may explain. The CDR3 nucleotides read TGTGCCAGCAGCTTAGGGGTCCAGGGATACCAAGAGGCCCAGTACTTC. Its protein product is CASSLGVQGYQEAQYF. The V and J genes are TRBV7-2 and TRBJ2-5, with D tentatively TRBD1 (5 bases). CDR1 is SGHTA, CDR2 FQGNSA, per germline. The CDR3 sequence is 16 residues long.

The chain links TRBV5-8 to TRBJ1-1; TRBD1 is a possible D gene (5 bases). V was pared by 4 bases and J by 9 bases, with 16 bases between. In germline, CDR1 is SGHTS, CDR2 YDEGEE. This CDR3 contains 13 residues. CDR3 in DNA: TGTGCCAGCAGCCAATCAGGGACTGAAAAAGCTTTCTTT. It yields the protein CASSQSGTEKAFF. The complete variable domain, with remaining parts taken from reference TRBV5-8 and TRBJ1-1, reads EAGVTQSPTHLIKTRGQQATLRCSPISGHTSVYWYQQALGLGLQFLLWYDEGEERNRGNFPPRFSGRQFPNYSSELNVNALELEDSALYLCASSQSGTEKAFFGQGTRLTVV.

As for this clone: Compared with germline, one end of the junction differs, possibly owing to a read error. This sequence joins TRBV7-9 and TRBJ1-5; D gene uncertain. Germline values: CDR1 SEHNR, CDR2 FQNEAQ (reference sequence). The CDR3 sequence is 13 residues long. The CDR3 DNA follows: TGTTCCAGCAGCTTAGTTGTCGATCAGCCCCAGCATTTT. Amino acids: CSSSLVVDQPQHF.

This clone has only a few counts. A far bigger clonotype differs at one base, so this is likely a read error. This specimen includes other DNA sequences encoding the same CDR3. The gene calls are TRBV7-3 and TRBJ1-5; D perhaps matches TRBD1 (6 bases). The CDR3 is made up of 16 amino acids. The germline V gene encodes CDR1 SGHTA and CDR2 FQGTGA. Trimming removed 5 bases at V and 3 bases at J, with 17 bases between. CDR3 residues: CASSQYKDSPNQPQHF. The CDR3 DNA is TGTGCCAGCAGCCAATACAAGGACAGCCCCAATCAGCCCCAGCATTTT.

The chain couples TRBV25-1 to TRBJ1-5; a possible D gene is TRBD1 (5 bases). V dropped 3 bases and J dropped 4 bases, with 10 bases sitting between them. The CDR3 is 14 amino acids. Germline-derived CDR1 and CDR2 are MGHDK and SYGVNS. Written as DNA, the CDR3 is TGTGCCAGCAGTGAGACCGGACAAAATCAGCCCCAGCATTTT. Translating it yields CASSETGQNQPQHF. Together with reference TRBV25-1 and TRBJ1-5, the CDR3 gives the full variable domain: EADIYQTPRYLVIGTGKKITLECSQTMGHDKMYWYQQDPGMELHLIHYSYGVNSTEKGDLSSESTVSRIRTEHFPLTLESARPSHTSQYLCASSETGQNQPQHFGDGTRLSIL.

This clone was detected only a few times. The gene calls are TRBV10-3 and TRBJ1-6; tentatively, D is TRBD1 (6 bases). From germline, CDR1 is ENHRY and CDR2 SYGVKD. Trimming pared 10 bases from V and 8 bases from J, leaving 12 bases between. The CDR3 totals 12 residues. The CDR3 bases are TGTGCCAGTTCAGGGGTTGATTCACCCCTCCACTTT. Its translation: CASSGVDSPLHF.

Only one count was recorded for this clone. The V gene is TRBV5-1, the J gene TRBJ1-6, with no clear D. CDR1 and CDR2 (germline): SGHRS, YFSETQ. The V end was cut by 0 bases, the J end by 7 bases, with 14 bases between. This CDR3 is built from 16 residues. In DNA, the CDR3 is TGCGCCAGCAGCTTGGCAGAAGCAGGCGGGAATTCACCCCTCCACTTT. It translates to CASSLAEAGGNSPLHF.

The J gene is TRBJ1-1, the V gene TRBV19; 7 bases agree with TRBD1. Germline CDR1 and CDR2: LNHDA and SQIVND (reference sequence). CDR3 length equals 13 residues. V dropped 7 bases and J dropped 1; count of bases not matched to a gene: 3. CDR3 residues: CASTRTGNTEAFF. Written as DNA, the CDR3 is TGTGCCAGTACCAGGACAGGGAACACTGAAGCTTTCTTT.

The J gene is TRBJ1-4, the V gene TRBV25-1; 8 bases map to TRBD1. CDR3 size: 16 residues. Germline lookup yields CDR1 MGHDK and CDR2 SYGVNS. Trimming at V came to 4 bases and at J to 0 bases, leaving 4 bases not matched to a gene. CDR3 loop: CASSGGTGSTNEKLFF. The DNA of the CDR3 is TGTGCCAGCAGTGGAGGGACAGGCTCAACTAATGAAAAACTGTTTTTT.

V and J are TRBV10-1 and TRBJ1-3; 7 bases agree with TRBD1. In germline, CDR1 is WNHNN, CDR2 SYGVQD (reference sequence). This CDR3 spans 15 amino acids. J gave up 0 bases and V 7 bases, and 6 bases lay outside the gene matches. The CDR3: CASTHRGHSGNTIYF. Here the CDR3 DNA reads TGCGCCAGCACCCACAGGGGCCACTCTGGAAACACCATATATTTT.

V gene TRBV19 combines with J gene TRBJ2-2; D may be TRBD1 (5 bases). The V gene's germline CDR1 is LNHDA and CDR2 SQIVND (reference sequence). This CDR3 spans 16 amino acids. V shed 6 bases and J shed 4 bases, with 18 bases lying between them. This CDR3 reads CASSPLIRDSTGELFF. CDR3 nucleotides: TGTGCCAGTAGCCCTTTAATCAGGGATAGCACCGGGGAGCTGTTTTTT.

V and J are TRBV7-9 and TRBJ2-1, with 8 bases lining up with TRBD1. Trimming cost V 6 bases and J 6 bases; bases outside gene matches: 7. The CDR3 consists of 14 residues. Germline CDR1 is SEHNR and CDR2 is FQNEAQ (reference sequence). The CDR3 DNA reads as TGTGCCAGCAGTCTACAGGGGGAAATCAATGAGCAGTTCTTC. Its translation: CASSLQGEINEQFF. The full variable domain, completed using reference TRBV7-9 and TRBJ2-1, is DTGVSQNPRHKITKRGQNVTFRCDPISEHNRLYWYRQTLGQGPEFLTYFQNEAQLEKSRLLSDRFSAERPKGSFSTLEIQRTEQGDSAMYLCASSLQGEINEQFFGPGTRLTVL.

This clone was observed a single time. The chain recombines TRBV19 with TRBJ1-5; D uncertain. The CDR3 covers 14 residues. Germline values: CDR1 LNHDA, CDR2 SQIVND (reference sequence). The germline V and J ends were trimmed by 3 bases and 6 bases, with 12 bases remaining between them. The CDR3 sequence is CASSIPRTVQPQHF. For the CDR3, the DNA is TGTGCCAGTAGTATTCCAAGGACTGTTCAGCCCCAGCATTTT.

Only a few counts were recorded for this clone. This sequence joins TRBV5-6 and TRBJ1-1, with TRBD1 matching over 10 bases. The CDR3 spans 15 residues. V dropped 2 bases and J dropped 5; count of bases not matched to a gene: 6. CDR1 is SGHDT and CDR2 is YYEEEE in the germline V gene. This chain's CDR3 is CASSFRDRGGTEAFF. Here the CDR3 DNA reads TGTGCCAGCAGCTTCCGGGACAGGGGTGGAACTGAAGCTTTCTTT. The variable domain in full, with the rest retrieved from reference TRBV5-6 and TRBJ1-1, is DAGVTQSPTHLIKTRGQQVTLRCSPKSGHDTVSWYQQALGQGPQFIFQYYEEEERQRGNFPDRFSGHQFPNYSSELNVNALLLGDSALYLCASSFRDRGGTEAFFGQGTRLTVV.

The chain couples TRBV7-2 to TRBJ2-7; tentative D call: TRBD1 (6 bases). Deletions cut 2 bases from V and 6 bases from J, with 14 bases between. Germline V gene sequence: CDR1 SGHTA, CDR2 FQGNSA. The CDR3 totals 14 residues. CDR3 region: CASSLQALGGEQYF. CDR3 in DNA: TGTGCCAGCAGCTTACAGGCCCTAGGGGGCGAGCAGTACTTC. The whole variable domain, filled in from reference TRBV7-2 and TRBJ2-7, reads GAGVSQSPSNKVTEKGKDVELRCDPISGHTALYWYRQSLGQGLEFLIYFQGNSAPDKSGLPSDRFSAERTGGSVSTLTIQRTQQEDSAVYLCASSLQALGGEQYFGPGTRLTVT.

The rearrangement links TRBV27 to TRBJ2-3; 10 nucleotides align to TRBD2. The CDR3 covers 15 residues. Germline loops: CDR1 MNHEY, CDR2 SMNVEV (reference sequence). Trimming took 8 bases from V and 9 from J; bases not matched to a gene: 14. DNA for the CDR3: TGTGCCAGCGGGGAGTTACAGCGGGGGGGCGGAACGCAGTATTTT. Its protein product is CASGELQRGGGTQYF.

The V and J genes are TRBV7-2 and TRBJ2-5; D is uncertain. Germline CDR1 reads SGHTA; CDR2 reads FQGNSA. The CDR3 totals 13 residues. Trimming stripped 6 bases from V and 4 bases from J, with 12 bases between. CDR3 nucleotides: TGTGCCAGCAGTAACTCGATAAGAGAGACCCAGTACTTC. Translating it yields CASSNSIRETQYF.

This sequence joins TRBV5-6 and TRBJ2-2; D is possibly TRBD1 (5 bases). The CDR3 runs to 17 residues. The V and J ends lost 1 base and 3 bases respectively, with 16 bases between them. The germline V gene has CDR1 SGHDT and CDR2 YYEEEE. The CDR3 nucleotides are TGTGCCAGCAGCTTGTACGCAGGGTCATCCTACACCGGGGAGCTGTTTTTT. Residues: CASSLYAGSSYTGELFF.

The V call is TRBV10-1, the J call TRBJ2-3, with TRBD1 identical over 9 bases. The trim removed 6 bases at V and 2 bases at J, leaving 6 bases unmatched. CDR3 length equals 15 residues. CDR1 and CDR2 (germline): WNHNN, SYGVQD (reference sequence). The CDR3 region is CASRRDRVFTDTQYF. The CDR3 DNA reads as TGCGCCAGCAGGAGGGACAGGGTCTTCACAGATACGCAGTATTTT.